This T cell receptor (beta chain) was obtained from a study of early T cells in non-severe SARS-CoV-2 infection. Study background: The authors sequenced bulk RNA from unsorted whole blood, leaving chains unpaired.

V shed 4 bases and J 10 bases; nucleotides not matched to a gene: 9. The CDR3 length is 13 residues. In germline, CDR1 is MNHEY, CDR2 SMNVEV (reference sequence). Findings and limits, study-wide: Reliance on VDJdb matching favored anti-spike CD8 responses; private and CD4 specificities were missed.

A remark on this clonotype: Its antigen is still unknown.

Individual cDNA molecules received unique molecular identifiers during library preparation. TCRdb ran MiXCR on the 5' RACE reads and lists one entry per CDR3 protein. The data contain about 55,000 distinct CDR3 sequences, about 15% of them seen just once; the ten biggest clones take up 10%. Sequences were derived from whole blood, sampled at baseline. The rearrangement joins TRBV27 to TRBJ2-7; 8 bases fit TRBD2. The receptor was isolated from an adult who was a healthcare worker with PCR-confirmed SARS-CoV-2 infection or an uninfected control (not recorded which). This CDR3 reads CASSSTSGPNQYF. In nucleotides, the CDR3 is TGTGCCAGCAGTTCAACTAGCGGTCCCAACCAGTACTTC.